The clone carrying this TCR beta chain appeared a single time. Sequencing of TCR beta was undertaken in CD8+ and CD4+ T cells derived from blood. Through negative isolation, CD4+ and CD8+ T cells were obtained, while TEMRA cells were enriched using FACS. The data stem from a study of CD8 T cells in Susac syndrome. When the RNA was reverse transcribed, random hexamers were used with an input of roughly 0.45 to 1 ug. By means of immunoSEQ multiplex PCR, TCR beta CDR3 spanning 54 Vbeta and 13 Jbeta underwent amplification. One entry per CDR3 protein, called by TCRdb with MiXCR from the immunoSEQ multiplex PCR reads. The table includes some 140,000 distinct CDR3 sequences, approximately 95% detected once. CDR3 length equals 16 residues. Germline values: CDR1 DFQATT, CDR2 SNEGSKA (reference sequence). The V segment lost 6 bases and the J segment 2 bases; nucleotides outside the gene matches: 12.

The rearrangement uses TRBV20-1 and TRBJ2-7; 11 bases are a match to TRBD2. The sequenced sample was CD8+ T cells from PBMCs. The TCR comes from a human donor with Susac syndrome. In DNA form, the CDR3 reads TGCAGTGCCCCTTCTAGCGGGAGGACTTCAACCTACGAGCAGTACTTC. It specifies CSAPSSGRTSTYEQYF.